The rows below give T cell receptor beta chains drawn from one sample of a study of T cell responses to AZD1222 COVID-19 vaccine. Clones were sequenced by immunoSEQ multiplex PCR, and TCRdb holds only the in-frame ones, with some missing. The repertoire consists of around 140,000 clones, with more than 85% occurring once and the leading ten covering approximately 1.6%. The specimen comprised peripheral blood, sampled on day 0 of AZD1222 vaccination. Every receptor here comes from an adult in good health. The CDR3 runs from the conserved cysteine through the conserved F or W. A D gene is named only where the DNA matches it firmly. The listing skips clone size in some rows; elsewhere it reads once, few, many or a size class.

>TRBJ2-1|TRBD2|once|TRBV4-3
CASSQTGTSGASYNEQFF
TGCGCCAGCAGCCAGACCGGGACTAGCGGGGCCTCCTACAATGAGCAGTTCTTC
>TRBJ1-1|.|once|TRBV15
CATSRAPGRIMNTEAFF
TGTGCCACCAGCAGAGCCCCGGGACGAATAATGAACACTGAAGCTTTCTTT
>TRBJ1-2|.|.|TRBV5-6
CASSLQGPGYGYTF
TGTGCCAGCAGCTTGCAGGGGCCCGGCTATGGCTACACCTTC
>TRBJ2-2|.|few|TRBV3-1/TRBV3-2
CASSLPGELFF
TGTGCCAGCAGCCTCCCCGGGGAGCTGTTTTTT
>TRBJ2-2|.|.|TRBV5-1
CASSLTAGELFF
TGCGCCAGCAGCTTGACGGCCGGGGAGCTGTTTTTT
>TRBJ1-4|TRBD1|once|TRBV10-3
CAISGGRDSNEKLFF
TGTGCCATCAGTGGGGGGAGGGACAGCAATGAAAAACTGTTTTTT
>TRBJ2-1|TRBD1|once|TRBV19
CASSMGTGSRNEQFF
TGTGCCAGTAGTATGGGGACAGGGAGCAGAAATGAGCAGTTCTTC
>TRBJ1-6|.|.|TRBV20-1
CSASRPRSSYNSPLHF
TGCAGTGCTAGTCGGCCCAGAAGCTCCTATAATTCACCCCTCCACTTT
>TRBJ2-3|TRBD2|.|TRBV3-1/TRBV3-2
CASSHAPSGGRGDTQYF
TGTGCCAGCAGCCATGCCCCTAGCGGGGGCCGGGGAGATACGCAGTATTTT
>TRBJ1-2|TRBD1|.|TRBV3-1/TRBV3-2
CASSPLPGGEYGYTF
TGTGCCAGCAGCCCTCTTCCAGGGGGCGAGTATGGCTACACCTTC
>TRBJ1-5|TRBD1|.|TRBV19
CASTNSGTGNQPQHF
TGTGCCAGTACAAACTCCGGGACAGGGAATCAGCCCCAGCATTTT
>TRBJ1-2|.|.|TRBV30
CAWVPGGGRGYTF
TGTGCCTGGGTGCCGGGGGGTGGGAGAGGCTACACCTTC
>TRBJ1-6|.|.|TRBV5-1
CASSLLTGRRGNSPLHF
TGCGCCAGCAGCTTGCTTACGGGTCGACGGGGGAATTCACCCCTCCACTTT
>TRBJ1-2|.|few|TRBV2
CASSRGLVEGYTF
TGTGCCAGCAGTCGGGGGCTAGTTGAGGGCTACACCTTC
>TRBJ2-1|.|.|TRBV20-1
CSASWPGRIGGKKQFF
TGCAGTGCTAGTTGGCCGGGGAGAATTGGGGGGAAGAAGCAGTTCTTC
>TRBJ2-7|.|once|TRBV3-1/TRBV3-2
CASSQVRLRGEQYF
TGTGCCAGCAGCCAAGTGAGACTACGAGGCGAGCAGTACTTC
>TRBJ2-1|TRBD2|.|TRBV4-3
CASSQAFGAGGPYNEQFF
TGCGCCAGCAGCCAGGCCTTCGGAGCGGGGGGACCTTACAATGAGCAGTTCTTC
>TRBJ2-1|TRBD2|few|TRBV18
CASSPPMSGTSGGNEQFF
TGTGCCAGCTCACCACCGATGAGTGGGACTAGCGGGGGCAATGAGCAGTTCTTC
>TRBJ1-6|.|.|TRBV6-2/TRBV6-3
CASSYYSPGTKYNSPLHF
TGTGCCAGCAGTTACTACTCCCCTGGGACAAAGTATAATTCACCCCTCCACTTT
>TRBJ2-6|.|few|TRBV15
CATSRDSGSGANVLTF
TGTGCCACCAGCAGAGATAGCGGCTCTGGGGCCAACGTCCTGACTTTC
>TRBJ2-7|TRBD1|few|TRBV19
CASSLGQGAEEQYF
TGTGCCAGTAGTCTTGGACAGGGGGCGGAAGAGCAGTACTTC
>TRBJ1-2|.|once|TRBV7-9
CASSFPQSHGYTF
TGTGCCAGCAGCTTTCCACAGAGTCATGGCTACACCTTC
>TRBJ2-3|TRBD2|.|TRBV2
CASSGPIAGTTLNTQYF
TGTGCCAGCAGTGGTCCGATAGCGGGGACCACTTTAAATACGCAGTATTTT
>TRBJ2-7|TRBD2|.|TRBV28
CASNQSGRSSYEQYF
TGTGCCAGCAACCAGAGCGGGAGGAGCTCCTACGAGCAGTACTTC
>TRBJ1-5|.|.|TRBV4-2
CASSQDRGSGQPQHF
TGTGCCAGCAGCCAAGATCGGGGATCCGGACAGCCCCAGCATTTT
>TRBJ1-6|.|.|TRBV6-5
CASSYYKGNSPLHF
TGTGCCAGCAGTTACTACAAGGGGAATTCACCCCTCCACTTT
>TRBJ1-4|TRBD1|.|TRBV30
CAWSVLSGRGNEKLFF
TGTGCCTGGAGTGTACTTTCGGGCAGGGGGAATGAAAAACTGTTTTTT
>TRBJ1-3|.|.|TRBV25-1
CASSEYPGEWNTIYF
TGTGCCAGCAGTGAATATCCAGGGGAATGGAACACCATATATTTT
>TRBJ1-3|TRBD1|.|TRBV3-1/TRBV3-2
CASSQVIRTGTGNTIYF
TGTGCCAGCAGCCAAGTGATACGGACAGGGACCGGAAACACCATATATTTT
>TRBJ1-1|.|.|TRBV29-1
CSVFWTPNTEAFF
TGCAGCGTCTTTTGGACACCGAACACTGAAGCTTTCTTT
>TRBJ1-5|.|.|TRBV12-3/TRBV12-4
CASSLGTNQPQHF
TGTGCCAGCAGTTTAGGGACTAATCAGCCCCAGCATTTT
>TRBJ1-1|.|.|TRBV9
CASSQQGGEAFF
TGTGCCAGCAGCCAACAGGGTGGTGAAGCTTTCTTT
>TRBJ1-1|TRBD1|once|TRBV12-3/TRBV12-4
CASSRQGNTEAFF
TGTGCCAGCAGCCGACAGGGGAACACTGAAGCTTTCTTT
>TRBJ1-4|.|.|TRBV5-5
CASSFRPVATNEKLFF
TGTGCCAGCAGCTTTCGGCCCGTGGCAACTAATGAAAAACTGTTTTTT
>TRBJ1-1|TRBD1|.|TRBV6-4
CASSSGTGGPTNTEAFF
TGTGCCAGCAGTTCCGGGACAGGGGGCCCAACGAACACTGAAGCTTTCTTT
>TRBJ2-7|TRBD1|.|TRBV5-6
CASSLVGTGAYEQYF
TGTGCCAGCAGCTTGGTTGGGACAGGAGCCTACGAGCAGTACTTC
>TRBJ2-7|.|.|TRBV7-2
CASSFRVSEQYF
TGTGCCAGCAGCTTCAGGGTCTCCGAGCAGTACTTC
>TRBJ2-5|.|.|TRBV21-1
CATPAFWGAYQETQYF
TGTGCCACCCCAGCCTTTTGGGGGGCGTACCAAGAGACCCAGTACTTC
>TRBJ1-2|.|.|TRBV19
CASSRTLDLANYGYTF
TGTGCCAGTAGCCGAACGTTGGACCTAGCTAACTATGGCTACACCTTC
>TRBJ2-1|.|.|TRBV27
CASSLYGGGTGPDEFF
TGTGCCAGCAGTTTATATGGTGGCGGGACCGGCCCCGACGAGTTCTTC
>TRBJ1-1|TRBD1|.|TRBV7-9
CASSDRDRGNTEAFF
TGTGCCAGCAGCGACCGGGACAGGGGGAACACTGAAGCTTTCTTT
>TRBJ1-2|.|.|TRBV30
CAWRAGYYGYTF
TGTGCCTGGAGGGCAGGGTACTATGGCTACACCTTC
>TRBJ2-1|TRBD2|.|TRBV4-1
CASRPLAGGSNEQFF
TGCGCCAGCAGACCTCTAGCGGGAGGTAGCAATGAGCAGTTCTTC
>TRBJ2-1|TRBD2|.|TRBV4-3
CASSHAGTSGSRSNEQFF
TGCGCCAGCAGCCATGCCGGGACTAGCGGGAGTCGATCCAATGAGCAGTTCTTC
>TRBJ1-2|.|.|TRBV5-1
CASSLVSGWGYTF
TGCGCCAGCAGCTTGGTATCGGGGTGGGGCTACACCTTC
>TRBJ2-2|TRBD2|.|TRBV7-9
CASSSWGGTTGELFF
TGTGCCAGCAGCTCCTGGGGAGGGACCACCGGGGAGCTGTTTTTT
>TRBJ1-4|.|.|TRBV5-4
CASSPTRQAYNEKLFF
TGTGCCAGCAGCCCCACTAGACAGGCCTATAATGAAAAACTGTTTTTT
>TRBJ1-1|.|.|TRBV7-9
CASSLNANTEAFF
TGTGCCAGCAGCTTGAACGCAAACACTGAAGCTTTCTTT